This record concerns one TCR beta chain sequence. Its cognate antigen is unknown. The source of the sample is a study of shared clonotypes between healthy human individuals. Study outcomes and limitations: The authors sampled blood alone, and tissue repertoires likely differ. Since donors were few, the genetic and exposure-history diversity represented was limited. A generally larger estimated richness was seen in naive subsets than in memory subsets.

CDR3 size: 15 residues. V lost 1 base and J lost 8; bases outside the gene matches: 8. Germline V CDR1 and CDR2: MGHRA, YSYEKL. The sorted-subset replicate PCRs were given about 200 ng DNA, which is 30,000 or so T cell genomes. The method was immunoSEQ multiplex PCR; TCRdb's version includes in-frame clones alone and lacks a portion of them. The sample contains over 2 million clones, about 95% of which appear only once. The J gene is TRBJ1-2, the V gene TRBV4-1; the match to TRBD1 covers 9 bases. Sequencing was done on a sample of naive CD4+ T cells sorted from blood. Subset in this sample: CD45RA+ positively selected. The clonotype originates from a man younger than 35 in good health. CDR3 region: CASSQGDRVAEGYTF. In DNA form, the CDR3 reads TGCGCCAGCAGCCAAGGGGACAGGGTCGCGGAAGGCTACACCTTC.